This is a list of T cell receptor beta chains from one sample in a study of blood T cells in healthy people across ages. Using its own MiXCR run on the 5' RACE reads, TCRdb lists one record per CDR3 protein. The data hold about 780,000 distinct CDR3 sequences, with roughly 26% observed a single time. These same data were also listed under a study on T cells of mothers and their children.

Specimen: blood. These receptors were taken from a boy between 10 and 17 years old in good health. CDR3s include the opening cysteine and the closing phenylalanine or tryptophan. Each record gives: V gene, J gene, D gene, clone size, CDR3 protein, CDR3 DNA. D genes are given only for firm matches. Clone size is shown for a subset of rows, as once, few, many or a class of expanded clone.

V gene: TRBV5-1
J gene: TRBJ2-1
D gene: -
clone size: -
CDR3 protein: CASRTLLGAGNEQFF
CDR3 DNA: TGCGCCAGCAGAACCCTCCTCGGGGCGGGCAATGAGCAGTTCTTC

V gene: TRBV4-2
J gene: TRBJ2-7
D gene: -
clone size: -
CDR3 protein: CASSQDMVASYEQYF
CDR3 DNA: TGTGCCAGCAGCCAAGATATGGTAGCATCCTACGAGCAGTACTTC

V gene: TRBV27
J gene: TRBJ1-2
D gene: -
clone size: -
CDR3 protein: CASSPQEKANYGYTF
CDR3 DNA: TGTGCCAGCAGCCCTCAGGAGAAAGCTAACTATGGCTACACCTTC

V gene: TRBV5-6
J gene: TRBJ2-1
D gene: -
clone size: -
CDR3 protein: CASSRADANPRDNEQFF
CDR3 DNA: TGTGCCAGCAGCCGAGCGGATGCCAACCCGAGGGACAATGAGCAGTTCTTC

V gene: TRBV5-6
J gene: TRBJ2-7
D gene: TRBD2
clone size: -
CDR3 protein: CASSLLVAGGVYEQYF
CDR3 DNA: TGTGCCAGCAGCTTGTTGGTAGCGGGAGGTGTTTACGAACAGTACTTC

V gene: TRBV29-1
J gene: TRBJ2-6
D gene: -
clone size: few
CDR3 protein: CSVADSLPNSGANVLTF
CDR3 DNA: TGCAGCGTAGCTGACAGTTTGCCTAACTCTGGGGCCAACGTCCTGACTTTC

V gene: TRBV5-5
J gene: TRBJ2-5
D gene: TRBD2
clone size: many
CDR3 protein: CASSSRLAGTPSETQYF
CDR3 DNA: TGTGCCAGCAGCTCCAGACTAGCGGGTACCCCAAGCGAGACCCAGTACTTC

V gene: TRBV29-1
J gene: TRBJ2-5
D gene: TRBD1
clone size: -
CDR3 protein: CSVETNRGETQYF
CDR3 DNA: TGCAGCGTTGAAACGAACAGGGGAGAGACCCAGTACTTC

V gene: TRBV29-1
J gene: TRBJ2-1
D gene: -
clone size: -
CDR3 protein: CSVGQGGGSSYNEQFF
CDR3 DNA: TGCAGCGTTGGCCAGGGTGGGGGGAGCTCCTACAATGAGCAGTTCTTC

V gene: TRBV5-1
J gene: TRBJ2-1
D gene: -
clone size: many
CDR3 protein: CASSDQGPGYNEQFF
CDR3 DNA: TGCGCCAGCAGTGACCAGGGGCCGGGCTACAATGAGCAGTTCTTC

V gene: TRBV6-6
J gene: TRBJ1-4
D gene: -
clone size: once
CDR3 protein: CASSSRQANEKLFF
CDR3 DNA: TGTGCCAGCAGTTCTAGGCAGGCAAATGAAAAACTGTTTTTT

V gene: TRBV20-1
J gene: TRBJ2-7
D gene: -
clone size: -
CDR3 protein: CSARDRVGWGPGEQYF
CDR3 DNA: TGCAGTGCTAGAGATCGGGTTGGGTGGGGACCGGGCGAGCAGTACTTC

V gene: TRBV5-5
J gene: TRBJ2-1
D gene: TRBD2
clone size: few
CDR3 protein: CASSLRPAGDIMEFF
CDR3 DNA: TGTGCCAGCAGCCTACGGCCAGCGGGGGACATCATGGAGTTCTTC

V gene: TRBV11-2
J gene: TRBJ1-1
D gene: -
clone size: few
CDR3 protein: CASSFGGGLTEAFF
CDR3 DNA: TGTGCCAGCAGCTTCGGAGGGGGACTCACTGAAGCTTTCTTT

V gene: TRBV5-4
J gene: TRBJ2-5
D gene: -
clone size: -
CDR3 protein: CASSSLARDMRETQYF
CDR3 DNA: TGTGCCAGCAGCTCCCTGGCCAGAGACATGAGAGAGACCCAGTACTTC

V gene: TRBV6-5
J gene: TRBJ1-1
D gene: -
clone size: -
CDR3 protein: CASSYSKRTEAFF
CDR3 DNA: TGTGCCAGCAGTTACTCGAAACGGACTGAAGCTTTCTTT

V gene: TRBV5-1
J gene: TRBJ2-5
D gene: -
clone size: many
CDR3 protein: CASSLESETQYF
CDR3 DNA: TGCGCCAGCAGCTTGGAGTCTGAGACCCAGTACTTC

V gene: TRBV5-1
J gene: TRBJ1-2
D gene: -
clone size: few
CDR3 protein: CASSYSSSGYTF
CDR3 DNA: TGCGCCAGCAGCTATTCTTCGTCCGGCTACACCTTC

V gene: TRBV10-3
J gene: TRBJ2-7
D gene: -
clone size: -
CDR3 protein: CAMKAPSSYEQYF
CDR3 DNA: TGTGCCATGAAGGCCCCCAGCTCCTACGAGCAGTACTTC

V gene: TRBV27
J gene: TRBJ1-2
D gene: -
clone size: -
CDR3 protein: CASSLGPFYGYTF
CDR3 DNA: TGTGCCAGCAGTTTGGGTCCCTTCTATGGCTACACCTTC

V gene: TRBV12-3/TRBV12-4
J gene: TRBJ1-2
D gene: -
clone size: -
CDR3 protein: CASSPWGRNSYTF
CDR3 DNA: TGTGCCAGCAGCCCCTGGGGGCGGAATAGCTACACCTTC

V gene: TRBV13
J gene: TRBJ2-7
D gene: -
clone size: few
CDR3 protein: CASSPAEGPTYEQYF
CDR3 DNA: TGTGCCAGCAGCCCGGCGGAGGGACCGACCTACGAGCAGTACTTC

V gene: TRBV28
J gene: TRBJ1-4
D gene: TRBD1
clone size: -
CDR3 protein: CASSSPGTGDNEKLFF
CDR3 DNA: TGTGCCAGCAGTTCACCCGGGACAGGGGATAATGAAAAACTGTTTTTT

V gene: TRBV10-3
J gene: TRBJ1-4
D gene: -
clone size: -
CDR3 protein: CTIGQGEKLFF
CDR3 DNA: TGTACCATCGGGCAGGGGGAAAAACTGTTTTTT

V gene: TRBV19
J gene: TRBJ2-2
D gene: -
clone size: -
CDR3 protein: CASSILAGELFF
CDR3 DNA: TGTGCCAGTAGTATTCTAGCCGGGGAGCTGTTTTTT

V gene: TRBV12-3/TRBV12-4
J gene: TRBJ2-4
D gene: -
clone size: -
CDR3 protein: CASSGTRSLAKNIQYF
CDR3 DNA: TGTGCCAGCAGTGGGACAAGGTCGCTAGCCAAAAACATTCAGTACTTC

V gene: TRBV29-1
J gene: TRBJ1-2
D gene: -
clone size: -
CDR3 protein: CMIGGPSMPYGYTF
CDR3 DNA: TGCATGATCGGGGGTCCATCGATGCCCTATGGCTACACCTTC

V gene: TRBV18
J gene: TRBJ1-4
D gene: TRBD1
clone size: -
CDR3 protein: CASSPGQGRATNEKLFF
CDR3 DNA: TGTGCCAGCTCACCCGGACAGGGGCGAGCAACTAATGAAAAACTGTTTTTT

V gene: TRBV7-3
J gene: TRBJ2-1
D gene: -
clone size: few
CDR3 protein: CASSPWDTYNEQFF
CDR3 DNA: TGTGCCAGCAGCCCCTGGGACACCTACAATGAGCAGTTCTTC

V gene: TRBV6-6
J gene: TRBJ1-2
D gene: -
clone size: -
CDR3 protein: CASIQKDGRIRGYTF
CDR3 DNA: TGTGCCAGCATTCAAAAGGACGGCCGAATACGGGGCTACACCTTC

V gene: TRBV29-1
J gene: TRBJ1-2
D gene: -
clone size: -
CDR3 protein: CSVDVRYGYTF
CDR3 DNA: TGCAGCGTTGATGTACGATATGGCTACACCTTC

V gene: TRBV24-1
J gene: TRBJ2-5
D gene: -
clone size: -
CDR3 protein: CATSPGGQYQETQYF
CDR3 DNA: TGTGCCACCAGCCCAGGTGGCCAGTACCAAGAGACCCAGTACTTC

V gene: TRBV20-1
J gene: TRBJ1-4
D gene: TRBD1
clone size: few
CDR3 protein: CSARGTGGAANEKLFF
CDR3 DNA: TGCAGTGCTAGGGGTACAGGGGGCGCAGCTAATGAAAAACTGTTTTTT

V gene: TRBV12-3/TRBV12-4
J gene: TRBJ2-3
D gene: -
clone size: -
CDR3 protein: CASRSRGTQYF
CDR3 DNA: TGTGCCAGCAGAAGCCGAGGTACGCAGTATTTT

V gene: TRBV6-1
J gene: TRBJ1-2
D gene: TRBD1
clone size: -
CDR3 protein: CASSGGQGRYGYTF
CDR3 DNA: TGTGCCAGCAGTGGAGGACAGGGACGCTATGGCTACACCTTC

V gene: TRBV11-2
J gene: TRBJ2-5
D gene: TRBD2
clone size: -
CDR3 protein: CASSPWRSGGTQQETQYF
CDR3 DNA: TGTGCCAGCAGCCCCTGGAGGAGCGGGGGGACCCAACAAGAGACCCAGTACTTC

V gene: TRBV4-1
J gene: TRBJ2-4
D gene: TRBD1
clone size: -
CDR3 protein: CASSPMYRGTKNIQYF
CDR3 DNA: TGCGCCAGCAGCCCTATGTACAGGGGGACCAAAAACATTCAGTACTTC

V gene: TRBV2
J gene: TRBJ2-1
D gene: -
clone size: -
CDR3 protein: CASKEETYNEQFF
CDR3 DNA: TGTGCCAGCAAGGAGGAGACCTACAATGAGCAGTTCTTC

V gene: TRBV7-2
J gene: TRBJ1-2
D gene: -
clone size: few
CDR3 protein: CASSSQILYGYTF
CDR3 DNA: TGTGCCAGCAGCTCTCAGATTTTGTATGGCTACACCTTC

V gene: TRBV7-6
J gene: TRBJ2-7
D gene: TRBD1
clone size: -
CDR3 protein: CASSTGQVGNEQYF
CDR3 DNA: TGTGCCAGCAGCACCGGACAGGTTGGGAACGAGCAGTACTTC

V gene: TRBV28
J gene: TRBJ2-7
D gene: -
clone size: -
CDR3 protein: CASSGDINSYEQYF
CDR3 DNA: TGTGCCAGCAGTGGGGACATAAACTCCTACGAGCAGTACTTC

V gene: TRBV7-2
J gene: TRBJ1-4
D gene: -
clone size: -
CDR3 protein: CASSLVGVTNEKLFF
CDR3 DNA: TGTGCCAGCAGCTTAGTCGGGGTAACTAATGAAAAACTGTTTTTT

V gene: TRBV29-1
J gene: TRBJ2-5
D gene: -
clone size: -
CDR3 protein: CSVRTGWEAQYF
CDR3 DNA: TGCAGCGTTAGGACAGGATGGGAGGCCCAGTACTTC

V gene: TRBV28
J gene: TRBJ2-1
D gene: TRBD2
clone size: -
CDR3 protein: CASRPTGTSGGNEQFF
CDR3 DNA: TGTGCCAGCAGGCCCACCGGGACTAGCGGGGGCAATGAGCAGTTCTTC

V gene: TRBV20-1
J gene: TRBJ2-7
D gene: -
clone size: few
CDR3 protein: CSAPRGYEQYF
CDR3 DNA: TGCAGTGCCCCTAGGGGCTACGAGCAGTACTTC

V gene: TRBV5-1
J gene: TRBJ2-6
D gene: -
clone size: few
CDR3 protein: CASSAGPISGANVLTF
CDR3 DNA: TGCGCCAGCAGCGCGGGACCGATCTCTGGGGCCAACGTCCTGACTTTC

V gene: TRBV4-2
J gene: TRBJ2-4
D gene: TRBD1
clone size: -
CDR3 protein: CASSQLGQGNIQYF
CDR3 DNA: TGTGCCAGCAGCCAACTCGGACAGGGAAACATTCAGTACTTC

V gene: TRBV7-2
J gene: TRBJ1-4
D gene: TRBD1
clone size: few
CDR3 protein: CASSQDRGEKLFF
CDR3 DNA: TGTGCCAGCAGCCAGGACAGGGGGGAAAAGCTGTTTTTT

V gene: TRBV12-3/TRBV12-4
J gene: TRBJ1-4
D gene: -
clone size: few
CDR3 protein: CASSLGGPEKLFF
CDR3 DNA: TGTGCCAGCAGTTTAGGTGGACCTGAAAAACTGTTTTTT

V gene: TRBV2
J gene: TRBJ2-5
D gene: -
clone size: -
CDR3 protein: CASSEVRQETQYF
CDR3 DNA: TGTGCCAGCAGTGAAGTGCGGCAAGAGACCCAGTACTTC

V gene: TRBV4-1
J gene: TRBJ2-5
D gene: TRBD1
clone size: few
CDR3 protein: CASSQERGTVQETQYF
CDR3 DNA: TGCGCCAGCAGCCAAGAGAGAGGGACAGTCCAAGAGACCCAGTACTTC